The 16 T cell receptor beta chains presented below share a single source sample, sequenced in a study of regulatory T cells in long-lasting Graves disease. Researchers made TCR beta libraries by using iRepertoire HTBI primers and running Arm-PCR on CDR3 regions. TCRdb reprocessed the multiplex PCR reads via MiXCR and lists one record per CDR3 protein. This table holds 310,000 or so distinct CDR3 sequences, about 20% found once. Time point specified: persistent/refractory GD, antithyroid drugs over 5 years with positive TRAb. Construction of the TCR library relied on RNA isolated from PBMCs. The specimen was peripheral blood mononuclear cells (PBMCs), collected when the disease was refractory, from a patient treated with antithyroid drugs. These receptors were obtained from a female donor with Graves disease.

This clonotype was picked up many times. CDR3 DNA: TGTGCCAGCAGTTCCTACGGGGGTCCATACGAGCAGTACTTC. It encodes CASSSYGGPYEQYF. The chain combines TRBV6-2 or TRBV6-3 with TRBJ2-7, with D perhaps TRBD2 (6 bases). Trimming shortened V by 4 bases and J by 4 bases, and 14 bases separated the two germline ends. Looked up from germline, CDR1 is MNHEY and CDR2 is SVGEGT. The CDR3 covers 14 residues.

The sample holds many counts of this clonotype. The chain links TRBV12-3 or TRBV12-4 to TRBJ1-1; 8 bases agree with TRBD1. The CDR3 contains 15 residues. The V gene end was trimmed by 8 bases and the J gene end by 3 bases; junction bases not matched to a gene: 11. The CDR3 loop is CASRELLTGDTEAFF. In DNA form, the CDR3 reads TGTGCCAGCCGGGAACTTCTGACAGGGGACACTGAAGCTTTCTTT.

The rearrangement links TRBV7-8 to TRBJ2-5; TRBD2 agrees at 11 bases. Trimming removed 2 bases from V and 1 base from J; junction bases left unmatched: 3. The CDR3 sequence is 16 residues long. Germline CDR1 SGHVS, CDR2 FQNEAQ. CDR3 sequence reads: CASSLSSGGPQETQYF. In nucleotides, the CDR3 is TGTGCCAGCAGCTTATCTAGCGGGGGGCCCCAAGAGACCCAGTACTTC.

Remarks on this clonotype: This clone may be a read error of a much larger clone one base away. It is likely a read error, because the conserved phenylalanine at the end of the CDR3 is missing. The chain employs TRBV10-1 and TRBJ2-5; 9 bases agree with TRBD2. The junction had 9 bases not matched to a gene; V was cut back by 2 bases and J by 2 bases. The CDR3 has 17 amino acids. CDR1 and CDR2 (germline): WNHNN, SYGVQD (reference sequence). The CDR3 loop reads CASSEVSATSGQETQYL. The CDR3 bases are TGCGCCAGCAGTGAGGTCTCAGCGACTAGCGGACAAGAGACCCAGTACCTC.

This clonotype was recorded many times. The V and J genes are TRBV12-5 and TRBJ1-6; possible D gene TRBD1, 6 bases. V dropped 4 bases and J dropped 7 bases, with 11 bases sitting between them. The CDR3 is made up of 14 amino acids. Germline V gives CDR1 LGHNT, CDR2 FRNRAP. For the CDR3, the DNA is TGTGCTAGTGGTTCCGGACAGTACAATTCACCCCTCCACTTT. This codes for CASGSGQYNSPLHF. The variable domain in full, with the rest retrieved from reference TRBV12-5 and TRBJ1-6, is DARVTQTPRHKVTEMGQEVTMRCQPILGHNTVFWYRQTMMQGLELLAYFRNRAPLDDSGMPKDRFSAEMPDATLATLKIQPSEPRDSAVYFCASGSGQYNSPLHFGNGTRLTVT.

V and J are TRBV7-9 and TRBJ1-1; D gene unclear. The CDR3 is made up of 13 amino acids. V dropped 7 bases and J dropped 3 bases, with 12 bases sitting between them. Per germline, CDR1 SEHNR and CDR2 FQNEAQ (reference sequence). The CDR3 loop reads CASMRQVYTEAFF. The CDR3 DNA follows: TGTGCCAGCATGAGGCAGGTCTACACTGAAGCTTTCTTT.

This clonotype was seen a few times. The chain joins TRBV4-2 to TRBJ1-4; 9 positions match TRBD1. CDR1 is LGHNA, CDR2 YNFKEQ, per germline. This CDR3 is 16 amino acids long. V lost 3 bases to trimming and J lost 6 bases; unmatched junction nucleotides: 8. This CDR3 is CASSHDGQGPDEKLFF. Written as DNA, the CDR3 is TGTGCCAGCAGCCATGACGGACAGGGGCCGGATGAAAAACTGTTTTTT.

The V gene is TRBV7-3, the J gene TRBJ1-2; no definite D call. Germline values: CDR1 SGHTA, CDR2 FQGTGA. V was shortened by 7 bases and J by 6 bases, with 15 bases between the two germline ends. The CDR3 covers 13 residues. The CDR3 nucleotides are TGTGCCAGCACCATTGTTCCCGCGAATGGCTACACCTTC. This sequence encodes CASTIVPANGYTF. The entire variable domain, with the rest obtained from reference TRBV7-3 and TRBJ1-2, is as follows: GAGVSQTPSNKVTEKGKYVELRCDPISGHTALYWYRQSLGQGPEFLIYFQGTGAADDSGLPNDRFFAVRPEGSVSTLKIQRTERGDSAVYLCASTIVPANGYTFGSGTRLTVV.

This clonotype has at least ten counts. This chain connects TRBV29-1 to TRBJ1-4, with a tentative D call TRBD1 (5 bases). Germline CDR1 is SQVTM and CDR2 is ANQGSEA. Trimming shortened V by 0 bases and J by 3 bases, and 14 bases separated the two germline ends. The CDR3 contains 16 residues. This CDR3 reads CSVEDMGEPANEKLFF. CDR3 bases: TGCAGCGTTGAAGATATGGGGGAGCCGGCTAATGAAAAACTGTTTTTT. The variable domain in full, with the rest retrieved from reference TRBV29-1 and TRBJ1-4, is SAVISQKPSRDICQRGTSLTIQCQVDSQVTMMFWYRQQPGQSLTLIATANQGSEATYESGFVIDKFPISRPNLTFSTLTVSNMSPEDSSIYLCSVEDMGEPANEKLFFGSGTQLSVL.

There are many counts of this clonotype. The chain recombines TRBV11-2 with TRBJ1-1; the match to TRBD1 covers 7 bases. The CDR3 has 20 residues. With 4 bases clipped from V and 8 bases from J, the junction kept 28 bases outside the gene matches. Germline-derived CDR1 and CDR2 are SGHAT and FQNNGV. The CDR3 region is CASSSLGGRGQLPTLAEAFF. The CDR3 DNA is TGTGCCAGCAGCTCCTTAGGGGGGCGGGGACAGTTACCCACCTTGGCAGAAGCTTTCTTT.

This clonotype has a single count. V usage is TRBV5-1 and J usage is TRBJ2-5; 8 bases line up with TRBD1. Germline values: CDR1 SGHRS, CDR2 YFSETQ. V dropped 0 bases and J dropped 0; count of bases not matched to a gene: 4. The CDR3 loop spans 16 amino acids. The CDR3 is CASSLDPQGDQETQYF. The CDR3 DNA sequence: TGCGCCAGCAGCTTGGACCCACAGGGGGACCAAGAGACCCAGTACTTC.

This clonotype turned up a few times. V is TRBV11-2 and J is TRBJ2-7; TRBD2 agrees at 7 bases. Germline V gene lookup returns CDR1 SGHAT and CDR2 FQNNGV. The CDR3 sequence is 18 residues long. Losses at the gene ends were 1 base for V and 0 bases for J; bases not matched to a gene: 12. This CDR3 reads CASSLVRLAHRSSYEQYF. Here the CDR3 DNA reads TGTGCCAGCAGCTTAGTTCGACTAGCCCACAGGAGCTCCTACGAGCAGTACTTC.

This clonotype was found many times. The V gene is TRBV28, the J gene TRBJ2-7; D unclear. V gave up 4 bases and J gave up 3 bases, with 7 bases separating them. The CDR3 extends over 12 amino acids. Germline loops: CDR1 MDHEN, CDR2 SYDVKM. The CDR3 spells CASSSMVYEQYF. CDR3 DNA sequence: TGTGCCAGCAGTTCGATGGTCTACGAGCAGTACTTC. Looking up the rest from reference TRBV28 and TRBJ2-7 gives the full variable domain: DVKVTQSSRYLVKRTGEKVFLECVQDMDHENMFWYRQDPGLGLRLIYFSYDVKMKEKGDIPEGYSVSREKKERFSLILESASTNQTSMYLCASSSMVYEQYFGPGTRLTVT.

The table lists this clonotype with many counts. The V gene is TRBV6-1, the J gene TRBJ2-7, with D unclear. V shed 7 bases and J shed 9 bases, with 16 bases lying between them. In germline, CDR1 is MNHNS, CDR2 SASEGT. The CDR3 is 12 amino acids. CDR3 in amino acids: CASISPSERQYF. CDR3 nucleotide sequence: TGTGCCAGCATCTCCCCGTCCGAAAGGCAGTACTTC.

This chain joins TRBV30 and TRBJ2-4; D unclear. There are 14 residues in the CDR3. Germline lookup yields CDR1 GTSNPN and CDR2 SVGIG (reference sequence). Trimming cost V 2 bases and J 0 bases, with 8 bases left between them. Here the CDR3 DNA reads TGTGCCTGGAGTAAAGCCCTAGCCAAAAACATTCAGTACTTC. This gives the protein CAWSKALAKNIQYF. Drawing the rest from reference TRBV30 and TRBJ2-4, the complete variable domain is SQTIHQWPATLVQPVGSPLSLECTVEGTSNPNLYWYRQAAGRGLQLLFYSVGIGQISSEVPQNLSASRPQDRQFILSSKKLLLSDSGFYLCAWSKALAKNIQYFGAGTRLSVL.

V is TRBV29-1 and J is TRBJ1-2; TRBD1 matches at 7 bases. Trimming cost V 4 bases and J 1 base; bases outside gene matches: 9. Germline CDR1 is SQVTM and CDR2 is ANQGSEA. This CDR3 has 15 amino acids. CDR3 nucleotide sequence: TGCAGCGTTGGGGATTCGGGACAGCTTAACTATGGCTACACCTTC. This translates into CSVGDSGQLNYGYTF.